This T cell receptor (beta chain) is from a study of cytomegalovirus exposure and HLA in healthy donors. General study findings and limits: A few of the chains that were CMV-associated were confirmed in vitro to be specific for CMV antigens.

The count of this clone is one. No antigen is known for it. V dropped 4 bases and J dropped 5; count of bases not matched to a gene: 6. The CDR3 runs to 15 residues. Germline lookup yields CDR1 SGHNT and CDR2 YYREEE (reference sequence). PCR amplification relied on 60 Vbeta primers (plus 13 Jbeta primers). Sequenced by immunoSEQ multiplex PCR; TCRdb stores in-frame clones only, minus some. The sample shows some 180,000 clones, 80% of them seen only once. The sample consisted of PBMCs. The clonotype originates from a girl aged 10-17 years in good health and CMV-seropositive. The genes are TRBV5-4 and TRBJ2-3; 11 positions agree with TRBD2. The DNA for the CDR3 is TGTGCCAGCAGCCGGGTGACTAGCGGGAAAGATACGCAGTATTTT. This sequence encodes CASSRVTSGKDTQYF.